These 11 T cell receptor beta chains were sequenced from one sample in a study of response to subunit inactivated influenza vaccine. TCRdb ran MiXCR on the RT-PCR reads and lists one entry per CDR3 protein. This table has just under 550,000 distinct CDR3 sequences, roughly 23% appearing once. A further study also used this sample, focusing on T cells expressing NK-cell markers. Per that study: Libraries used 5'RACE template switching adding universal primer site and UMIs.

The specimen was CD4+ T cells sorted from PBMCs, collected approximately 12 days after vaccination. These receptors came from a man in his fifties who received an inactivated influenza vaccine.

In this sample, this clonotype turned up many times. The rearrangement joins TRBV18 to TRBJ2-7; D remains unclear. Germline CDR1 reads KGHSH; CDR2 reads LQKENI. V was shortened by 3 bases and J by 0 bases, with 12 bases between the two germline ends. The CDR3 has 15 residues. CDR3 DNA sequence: TGTGCCAGCTCACCGGCCGGCAGACCCTCCTACGAGCAGTACTTC. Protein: CASSPAGRPSYEQYF.

The chain's CDR3 is CASSPGQGAFNEQFF. The CDR3 DNA reads as TGCGCCAGCAGCCCGGGACAGGGTGCTTTCAATGAGCAGTTCTTC. The chain employs TRBV5-1 and TRBJ2-1; 9 bases align to TRBD1. The CDR3 consists of 15 residues. J was trimmed by 6 bases and V by 4 bases; bases with no gene match: 8. Germline-derived CDR1 and CDR2 are SGHRS and YFSETQ.

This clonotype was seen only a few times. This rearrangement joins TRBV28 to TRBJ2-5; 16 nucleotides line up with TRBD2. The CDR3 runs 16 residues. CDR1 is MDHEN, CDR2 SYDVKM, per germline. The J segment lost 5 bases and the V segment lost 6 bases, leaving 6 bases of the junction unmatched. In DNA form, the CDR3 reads TGTGCCAGCAGGCGGGGACTAGCGGGGGGGCCCGAGACCCAGTACTTC. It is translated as CASRRGLAGGPETQYF.

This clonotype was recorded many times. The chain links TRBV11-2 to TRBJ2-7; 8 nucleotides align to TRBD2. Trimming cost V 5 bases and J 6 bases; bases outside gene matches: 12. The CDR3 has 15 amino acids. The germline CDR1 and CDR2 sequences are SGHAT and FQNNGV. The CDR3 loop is CASSREGGRRLEQYF. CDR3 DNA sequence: TGTGCCAGCAGCCGGGAGGGGGGGAGGCGACTCGAGCAGTACTTC.

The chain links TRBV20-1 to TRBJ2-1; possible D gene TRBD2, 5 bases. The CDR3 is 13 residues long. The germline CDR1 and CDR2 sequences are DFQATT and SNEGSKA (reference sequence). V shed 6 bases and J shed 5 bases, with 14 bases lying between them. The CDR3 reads CSAVRLGNNEQFF. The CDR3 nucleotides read TGCAGTGCAGTAAGACTCGGGAACAATGAGCAGTTCTTC.

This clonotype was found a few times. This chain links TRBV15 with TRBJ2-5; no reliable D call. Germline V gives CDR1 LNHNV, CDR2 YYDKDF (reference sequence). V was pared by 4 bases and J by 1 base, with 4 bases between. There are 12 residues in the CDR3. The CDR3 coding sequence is TGTGCCACCAGCATCAGCCAAGAGACCCAGTACTTC. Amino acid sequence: CATSISQETQYF.

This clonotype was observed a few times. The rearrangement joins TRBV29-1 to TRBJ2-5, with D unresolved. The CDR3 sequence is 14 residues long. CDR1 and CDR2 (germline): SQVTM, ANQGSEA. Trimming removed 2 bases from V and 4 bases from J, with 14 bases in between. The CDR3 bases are TGCAGCGTTGAAAAGGGCGGTCTGGGAGAGACCCAGTACTTC. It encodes CSVEKGGLGETQYF.

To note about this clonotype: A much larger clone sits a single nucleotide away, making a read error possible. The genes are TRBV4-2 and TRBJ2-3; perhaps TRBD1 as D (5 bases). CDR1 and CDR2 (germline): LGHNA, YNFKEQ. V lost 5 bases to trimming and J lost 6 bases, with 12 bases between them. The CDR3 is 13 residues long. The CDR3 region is CASSRRKGDTQYF. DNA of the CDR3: TGTGCCAGCAGCAGACGGAAGGGGGATACGCAGTATTTT.

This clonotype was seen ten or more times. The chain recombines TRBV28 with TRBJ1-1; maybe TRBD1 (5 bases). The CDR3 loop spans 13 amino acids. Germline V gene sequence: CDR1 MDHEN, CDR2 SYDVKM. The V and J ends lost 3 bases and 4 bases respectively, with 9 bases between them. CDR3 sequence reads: CASSLGRITEAFF. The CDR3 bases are TGTGCCAGCAGTTTGGGGCGAATCACTGAAGCTTTCTTT.

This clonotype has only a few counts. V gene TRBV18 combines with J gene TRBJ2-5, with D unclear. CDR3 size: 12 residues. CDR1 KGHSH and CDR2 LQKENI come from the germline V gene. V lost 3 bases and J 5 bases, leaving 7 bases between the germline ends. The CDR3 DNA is TGTGCCAGCTCACCGGCCCCGGAGACCCAGTACTTC. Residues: CASSPAPETQYF.

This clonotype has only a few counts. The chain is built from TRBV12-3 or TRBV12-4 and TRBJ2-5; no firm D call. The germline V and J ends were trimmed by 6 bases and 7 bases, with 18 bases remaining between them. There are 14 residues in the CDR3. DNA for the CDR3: TGTGCCAGCAGACTCTCCCACGGGTCCGGGACCCAGTACTTC. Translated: CASRLSHGSGTQYF.